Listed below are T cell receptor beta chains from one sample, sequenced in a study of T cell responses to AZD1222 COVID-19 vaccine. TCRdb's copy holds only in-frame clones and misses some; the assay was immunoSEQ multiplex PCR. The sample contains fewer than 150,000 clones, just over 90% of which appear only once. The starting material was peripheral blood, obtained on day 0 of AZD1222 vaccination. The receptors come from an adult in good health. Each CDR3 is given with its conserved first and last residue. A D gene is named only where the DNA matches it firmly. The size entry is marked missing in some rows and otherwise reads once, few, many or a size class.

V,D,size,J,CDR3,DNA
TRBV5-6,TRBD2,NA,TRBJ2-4,CASSLVTSGGKNIQYF,TGTGCCAGCAGCTTGGTTACTAGCGGGGGGAAAAACATTCAGTACTTC
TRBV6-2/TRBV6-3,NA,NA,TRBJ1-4,CASSSTLFGEKLFF,TGTGCCAGCAGTTCGACACTCTTTGGTGAAAAACTGTTTTTT
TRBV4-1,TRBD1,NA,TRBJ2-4,CASSQTQGRASIAKNIQYF,TGCGCCAGCAGCCAGACACAGGGGCGCGCCAGCATAGCCAAAAACATTCAGTACTTC
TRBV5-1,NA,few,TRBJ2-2,CASSLSGSTGELFF,TGCGCCAGCAGCTTGTCCGGGAGCACCGGGGAGCTGTTTTTT
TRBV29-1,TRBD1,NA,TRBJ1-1,CSVRRDRGRTTEAFF,TGCAGCGTTCGTAGGGACAGGGGGAGGACCACTGAAGCTTTCTTT
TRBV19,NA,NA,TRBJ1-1,CASSKGTRTANTEAFF,TGTGCCAGTAGTAAGGGGACAAGAACAGCGAACACTGAAGCTTTCTTT
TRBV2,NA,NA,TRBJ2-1,CASIQGEYNEQFF,TGTGCCAGCATCCAGGGCGAATACAATGAGCAGTTCTTC
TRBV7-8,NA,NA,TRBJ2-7,CASSLVEGPKGEQYF,TGTGCCAGCAGCTTAGTTGAAGGGCCAAAGGGGGAGCAGTACTTC
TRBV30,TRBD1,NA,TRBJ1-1,CAWRGKTGGSVGTEAFF,TGTGCCTGGAGAGGTAAAACAGGGGGCTCTGTGGGAACTGAAGCTTTCTTT
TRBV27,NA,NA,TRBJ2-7,CASSLSRGPFYEQYF,TGTGCCAGCAGTTTATCGCGGGGGCCCTTCTACGAGCAGTACTTC
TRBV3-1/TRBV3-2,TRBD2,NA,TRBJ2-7,CASSQETSGVEQYF,TGTGCCAGCAGCCAAGAGACTAGCGGGGTCGAGCAGTACTTC
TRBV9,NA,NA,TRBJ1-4,CASSQGQGREKLFF,TGTGCCAGCAGCCAGGGTCAGGGCCGTGAAAAACTGTTTTTT
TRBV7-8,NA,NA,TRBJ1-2,CASSLDHRDYGYTF,TGTGCCAGCAGCTTGGATCACAGAGACTATGGCTACACCTTC
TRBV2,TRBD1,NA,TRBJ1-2,CASSGDRVLGGYTF,TGTGCCAGCAGTGGGGACAGGGTTTTGGGAGGCTACACCTTC
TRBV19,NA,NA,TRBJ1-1,CASSITTYTEAFF,TGTGCCAGTAGTATTACGACGTACACTGAAGCTTTCTTT
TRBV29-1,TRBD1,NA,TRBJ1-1,CSVEDRQGVLNTEAFF,TGCAGCGTTGAAGATCGACAGGGAGTCTTGAACACTGAAGCTTTCTTT
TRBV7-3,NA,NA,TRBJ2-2,CASSGRRPGELFF,TGTGCCAGCAGCGGCAGGCGGCCCGGGGAGCTGTTTTTT
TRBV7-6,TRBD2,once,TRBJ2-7,CASSFGTSGRPHLIYEQYF,TGTGCCAGCAGCTTTGGGACTAGCGGGAGGCCCCATCTTATCTACGAGCAGTACTTC
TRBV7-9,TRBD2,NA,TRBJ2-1,CASSSGGYNEQFF,TGTGCCAGCAGCTCGGGGGGCTACAATGAGCAGTTCTTC
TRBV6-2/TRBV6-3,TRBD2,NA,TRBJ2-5,CASSLRLAGARETQYF,TGTGCCAGCAGTCTCCGACTAGCGGGAGCGAGGGAGACCCAGTACTTC
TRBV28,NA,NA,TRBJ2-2,CASSSRGGELFF,TGTGCCAGCAGCTCCCGGGGTGGGGAGCTGTTTTTT
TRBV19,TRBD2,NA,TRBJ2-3,CASSPWTSGRSHTQYF,TGTGCCAGTAGTCCGTGGACTAGCGGGAGGAGCCATACGCAGTATTTT
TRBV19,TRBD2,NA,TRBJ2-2,CASSSQRLAGEVAGELFF,TGTGCCAGTAGTAGTCAGAGACTAGCGGGAGAAGTAGCCGGGGAGCTGTTTTTT
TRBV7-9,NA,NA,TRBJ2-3,CASSLLGGATDTQYF,TGTGCCAGCAGCTTATTAGGAGGGGCCACAGATACGCAGTATTTT
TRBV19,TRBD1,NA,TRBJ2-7,CASSIDWLGQGSYEQYF,TGTGCCAGTAGTATAGATTGGCTGGGACAGGGTAGCTACGAGCAGTACTTC
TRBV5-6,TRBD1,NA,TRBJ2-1,CASSFGTDLISYNEQFF,TGTGCCAGCAGCTTTGGGACAGATTTGATCTCCTACAATGAGCAGTTCTTC
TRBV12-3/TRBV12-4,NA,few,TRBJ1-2,CASRTASGWGYTF,TGTGCCAGCAGAACAGCCTCGGGTTGGGGCTACACCTTC
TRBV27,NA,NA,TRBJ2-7,CASSKIRYSYEQYF,TGTGCCAGCAGTAAAATACGGTACTCCTACGAGCAGTACTTC
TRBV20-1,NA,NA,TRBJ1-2,CSASRDSPSGYTF,TGCAGTGCTAGTCGGGATTCACCCAGTGGCTACACCTTC
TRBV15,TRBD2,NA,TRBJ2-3,CATSREGGLAVTDTQYF,TGTGCCACCAGCAGGGAAGGGGGACTAGCGGTAACAGATACGCAGTATTTT
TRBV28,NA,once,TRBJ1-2,CASINPTENYGYTF,TGTGCCAGCATCAACCCGACAGAAAACTATGGCTACACCTTC
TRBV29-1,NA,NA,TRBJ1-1,CSVGRGRNTEAFF,TGCAGCGTCGGCAGAGGTCGGAACACTGAAGCTTTCTTT
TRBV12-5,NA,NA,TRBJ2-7,CASGLGQGEGRRYEQYF,TGTGCTAGTGGTTTAGGGCAGGGAGAGGGGAGAAGGTACGAGCAGTACTTC
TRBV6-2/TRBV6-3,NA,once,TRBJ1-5,CASSYSQGGQPQHF,TGTGCCAGCAGTTACTCCCAGGGCGGTCAGCCCCAGCATTTT
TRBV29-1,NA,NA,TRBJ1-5,CSVVVAGSQPQHF,TGCAGCGTTGTAGTGGCAGGGAGTCAGCCCCAGCATTTT
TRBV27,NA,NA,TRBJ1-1,CASSLLGSRKDTEAFF,TGTGCCAGCAGTTTACTGGGCAGTAGGAAGGACACTGAAGCTTTCTTT
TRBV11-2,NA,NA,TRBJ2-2,CASSLEQGGTGELFF,TGTGCCAGCAGCTTAGAGCAGGGCGGGACCGGGGAGCTGTTTTTT
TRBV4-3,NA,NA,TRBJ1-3,CASSQAGISGNTIYF,TGCGCCAGCAGCCAAGCAGGGATCTCTGGAAACACCATATATTTT
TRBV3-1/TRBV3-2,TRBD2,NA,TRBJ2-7,CASSQAMRLAGGHSTTSYEQYF,TGTGCCAGCAGCCAAGCAATGCGACTAGCGGGAGGCCATTCTACGACGTCCTACGAGCAGTACTTC
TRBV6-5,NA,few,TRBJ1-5,CASKPREYSNQPQHF,TGTGCCAGCAAACCTCGAGAGTATAGCAATCAGCCCCAGCATTTT
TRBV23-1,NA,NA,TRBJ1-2,CASSQSWVIGQGGFRAYGYTF,TGCGCCAGCAGTCAATCGTGGGTAATAGGGCAGGGTGGATTTAGAGCCTATGGCTACACCTTC
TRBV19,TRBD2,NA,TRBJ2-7,CASSPRLAENSYEQYF,TGTGCCAGTAGTCCCAGACTAGCGGAGAACTCCTACGAGCAGTACTTC
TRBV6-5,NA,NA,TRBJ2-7,CASSYSRDPTYEQYF,TGTGCCAGCAGTTACTCGAGGGACCCTACCTACGAGCAGTACTTC
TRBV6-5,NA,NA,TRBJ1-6,CASTVQINSPLHF,TGTGCCAGCACCGTACAGATTAATTCACCCCTCCACTTT
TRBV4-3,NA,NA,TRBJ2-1,CASSQDGRGPSANEQFF,TGCGCCAGCAGCCAAGATGGGCGGGGGCCTTCGGCCAATGAGCAGTTCTTC
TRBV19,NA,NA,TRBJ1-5,CASSIPGEVGQPQHF,TGTGCCAGTAGTATACCAGGGGAGGTCGGTCAGCCCCAGCATTTT
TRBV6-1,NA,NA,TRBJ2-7,CASSEPYEQYF,TGTGCCAGCAGTGAACCCTACGAGCAGTACTTC
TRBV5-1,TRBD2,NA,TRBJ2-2,CASTPGGPMSGELFF,TGCGCCAGCACCCCGGGGGGGCCTATGAGCGGGGAGCTGTTTTTT
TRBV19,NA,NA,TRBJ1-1,CASSMGFSGLTEAFF,TGTGCCAGTAGTATGGGGTTTTCAGGACTCACTGAAGCTTTCTTT
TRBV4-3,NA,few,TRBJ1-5,CASSQETADQPQHF,TGCGCCAGCAGCCAAGAGACAGCCGATCAGCCCCAGCATTTT
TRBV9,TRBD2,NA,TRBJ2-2,CASSVAGGGTGELFF,TGTGCCAGCAGCGTAGCGGGAGGAGGCACCGGGGAGCTGTTTTTT
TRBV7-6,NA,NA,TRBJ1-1,CASSLAPGMGSNTEAFF,TGTGCCAGCAGCTTAGCCCCAGGGATGGGATCGAACACTGAAGCTTTCTTT
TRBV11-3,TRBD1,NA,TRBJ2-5,CASSSRRMGQGEETQYF,TGTGCCAGCAGCTCCCGGAGAATGGGGCAGGGGGAAGAGACCCAGTACTTC